This T cell receptor (beta chain) was sequenced in a study of beta chain features in type 1 diabetes. Study-wide results and limits: When VDJ junctions were examined, type 1 diabetes patients showed fewer insertions and more deletions.

Since all of the isolated RNA was reverse transcribed, expressed TCRB transcripts were what got sequenced. Clones were sequenced by immunoSEQ multiplex PCR, and TCRdb holds only the in-frame ones, with some missing. This table has 400,000 to 500,000 clones, approximately 15% appearing once. About this clone itself: Its target is not known.

It was via CD45RO/CCR7/CD25/CD127/CD95/CD27 that CD4+ naive, central memory, regulatory and stem cell-like memory cells were sorted. Purity of each sorted population was above 95%. CDR1 and CDR2 (germline): GTSNPN, SVGIG (reference sequence). V lost 0 bases and J lost 3; bases outside the gene matches: 5. The CDR3 covers 14 residues. The sequenced sample was naive CD4+ T cells from blood. The genes are TRBV30 and TRBJ2-7; 7 bases map to TRBD2. The sequence was obtained from a young man in good health. The CDR3 DNA sequence: TGTGCCTGGAGTGTGTCTAGCGGTTACTACGAGCAGTACGTC. Protein product: CAWSVSSGYYEQYV.